These 20 T cell receptor beta chains were sequenced from one sample in a study of control samples from healthy donors and cancer patients. Sequenced by immunoSEQ multiplex PCR; TCRdb stores in-frame clones only, minus some. The sample carries about 130,000 clones, roughly 89% recorded once. Sequenced input: blood. The receptors here all came from a young man in good health.

The chain joins TRBV2 to TRBJ1-6; D is uncertain. This CDR3 spans 14 amino acids. CDR1 SNHLY and CDR2 FYNNEI come from the germline V gene. The V gene lost 8 bases and the J gene lost 0 bases, with 8 bases spanning the gap. The DNA of the CDR3 is TGTGCCAGCGGCGAGAGCTCCTATAATTCACCCCTCCACTTT. Translated, it gives CASGESSYNSPLHF.

V gene TRBV12-3 or TRBV12-4 combines with J gene TRBJ2-1, with 8 bases that match TRBD1. This CDR3 has 13 residues. V lost 6 bases to trimming and J lost 7 bases; unmatched junction nucleotides: 5. CDR3 sequence: CASSTDRENEQFF. Here the CDR3 DNA reads TGTGCCAGCAGCACGGACAGGGAGAATGAGCAGTTCTTC.

The rearrangement joins TRBV5-1 to TRBJ2-5; no firm D call. This CDR3 has 15 amino acids. With 6 bases removed from V and 4 bases from J, the gap between germline ends came to 19 bases. Germline-derived CDR1 and CDR2 are SGHRS and YFSETQ. The DNA for the CDR3 is TGCGCCAGCATCCGAAACGGTCACAGTACAGAGACCCAGTACTTC. Its protein product is CASIRNGHSTETQYF. Full variable domain (outside the CDR3, taken from reference TRBV5-1 and TRBJ2-5): KAGVTQTPRYLIKTRGQQVTLSCSPISGHRSVSWYQQTPGQGLQFLFEYFSETQRNKGNFPGRFSGRQFSNSRSEMNVSTLELGDSALYLCASIRNGHSTETQYFGPGTRLLVL.

This clone has just one count. The chain recombines TRBV13 with TRBJ2-7; D ambiguous. This CDR3 spans 15 amino acids. Trimming stripped 5 bases from V and 1 base from J, with 15 bases between. Germline V gene sequence: CDR1 PRHDT, CDR2 FYEKMQ (reference sequence). CDR3 residues: CASSPPQVDSYEQYF. Written as DNA, the CDR3 is TGTGCCAGCAGCCCCCCTCAAGTCGATTCCTACGAGCAGTACTTC. Combining the CDR3 with reference TRBV13 and TRBJ2-7 gives the whole variable domain AAGVIQSPRHLIKEKRETATLKCYPIPRHDTVYWYQQGPGQDPQFLISFYEKMQSDKGSIPDRFSAQQFSDYHSELNMSSLELGDSALYFCASSPPQVDSYEQYFGPGTRLTVT.

The chain employs TRBV5-1 and TRBJ1-1; maybe TRBD1 (6 bases). The CDR3 has 16 residues. Germline V gene lookup returns CDR1 SGHRS and CDR2 YFSETQ. The V end lost 1 base, the J end lost 2 bases, and 15 bases lay between the germline ends. CDR3 residues: CASSLRTARLNTEAFF. CDR3 coding DNA: TGCGCCAGCAGCTTGAGGACAGCCAGGCTTAACACTGAAGCTTTCTTT.

The CDR3 nucleotides read TGTGCCAGCAGCGTAGCAGGGGTCGATGAAAAACTGTTTTTT. This encodes CASSVAGVDEKLFF. The chain joins TRBV9 to TRBJ1-4; maybe TRBD1 (6 bases). This CDR3 region has 14 residues. V was shortened by 0 bases and J by 6 bases, with 9 bases between the two germline ends. The germline CDR1 and CDR2 sequences are SGDLS and YYNGEE. The full variable domain, in which reference TRBV9 and TRBJ1-4 provide the parts outside the CDR3, is DSGVTQTPKHLITATGQRVTLRCSPRSGDLSVYWYQQSLDQGLQFLIQYYNGEERAKGNILERFSAQQFPDLHSELNLSSLELGDSALYFCASSVAGVDEKLFFGSGTQLSVL.

The V and J genes are TRBV18 and TRBJ1-1, with 9 bases matching TRBD1. V dropped 3 bases and J dropped 4; count of bases not matched to a gene: 6. Germline V gives CDR1 KGHSH, CDR2 LQKENI. This CDR3 contains 15 residues. This CDR3 reads CASSPGTGPFTEAFF. CDR3 bases: TGTGCCAGCTCACCCGGGACAGGGCCCTTCACTGAAGCTTTCTTT.

V is TRBV20-1 and J is TRBJ1-5, with D unresolved. Germline V gene lookup returns CDR1 DFQATT and CDR2 SNEGSKA (reference sequence). V was cut by 1 base and J by 16 bases, with 14 bases left in between. The length of the CDR3 is 11 residues. In nucleotides, the CDR3 is TGCAGTGCTAGAGTGCACACCCCAGGACATTTT. As protein: CSARVHTPGHF.

The chain couples TRBV11-3 to TRBJ1-1; TRBD1 might be the D (5 bases). Germline CDR1 is SGHNT and CDR2 is YENEEA. Trimming cost V 2 bases and J 1 base, with 17 bases left between them. The CDR3 spans 17 residues. In DNA form, the CDR3 reads TGTGCCAGCAGCTTACAGGGCTCCTCACCCCAGAACACTGAAGCTTTCTTT. This sequence encodes CASSLQGSSPQNTEAFF.

This clone showed up just once. This chain joins TRBV7-6 and TRBJ2-2; either TRBD1 or TRBD2 may supply D (6 bases each). V was shortened by 5 bases and J by 5 bases, with 18 bases between the two germline ends. This CDR3 is 16 amino acids long. Germline V CDR1 and CDR2: SGHVS, FNYEAQ. The DNA for the CDR3 is TGTGCCAGCAGCCCCCGACTAGAAGGGGGAACCGGGGAGCTGTTTTTT. Its protein product is CASSPRLEGGTGELFF.

The genes are TRBV19 and TRBJ1-5; 7 bases agree with TRBD1. After removal of 10 bases from V and 4 bases from J, the junction contained 4 bases not matched to a gene. CDR1 is LNHDA, CDR2 SQIVND, per germline (reference sequence). CDR3 length equals 12 residues. CDR3 nucleotide sequence: TGTGCCATTCCCAGGGGGAATCAGCCCCAGCATTTT. It specifies CAIPRGNQPQHF.

This clone is a singleton in its sample. The gene calls are TRBV27 and TRBJ1-5, with D maybe TRBD1 (6 bases). Trimming left V 5 bases short and J 10 bases short, with 24 bases between. The CDR3 length is 16 residues. Germline V gene sequence: CDR1 MNHEY, CDR2 SMNVEV (reference sequence). The DNA of the CDR3 is TGTGCCAGCAGTCCCGCAGGGGCTCCTTCTGTTTATCCCCAGCATTTT. Protein product: CASSPAGAPSVYPQHF.

This clone was observed a few times. The V gene is TRBV2, the J gene TRBJ1-6; D ambiguous. Germline CDR1 is SNHLY and CDR2 is FYNNEI. CDR3 size: 13 residues. The V and J ends lost 11 bases and 1 base respectively, with 9 bases between them. CDR3 amino acids: CAVHKSYNSPLHF. The CDR3 DNA is TGTGCCGTCCACAAGTCCTATAATTCACCCCTCCACTTT.

V and J are TRBV12-3 or TRBV12-4 and TRBJ2-3; 11 bases fit TRBD2. V lost 7 bases and J lost 7; bases outside the gene matches: 4. This CDR3 region has 13 residues. The CDR3 bases are TGTGCCAGCAAGCTAGCGGGGGGAAATACGCAGTATTTT. Translation gives CASKLAGGNTQYF.

The chain links TRBV19 to TRBJ2-7; 12 bases map to TRBD2. The V gene end was trimmed by 5 bases and the J gene end by 8 bases; junction bases not matched to a gene: 10. Germline V gene sequence: CDR1 LNHDA, CDR2 SQIVND (reference sequence). The CDR3 consists of 15 residues. As DNA, the CDR3 is TGTGCCAGTAGTGCACCGGGACTAGCGGGCCCCAAGCAGTACTTC. Its protein is CASSAPGLAGPKQYF.

The chain couples TRBV9 to TRBJ2-1, with TRBD2 matching over 8 bases. The trim removed 1 base at V and 5 bases at J, leaving 8 bases unmatched. This CDR3 has 16 residues. CDR1 and CDR2 (germline): SGDLS, YYNGEE. CDR3: CASSVSSGGSHNEQFF. CDR3 bases: TGTGCCAGCAGCGTATCGAGCGGGGGATCTCACAATGAGCAGTTCTTC.

This chain uses TRBV7-6 with TRBJ2-5; D gene ambiguous. Trimming removed 2 bases from V and 3 bases from J, with 7 bases in between. This CDR3 contains 13 residues. Germline V gene sequence: CDR1 SGHVS, CDR2 FNYEAQ. CDR3 nucleotide sequence: TGTGCCAGCAGCTTATTCCAGAAAGAGACCCAGTACTTC. It translates to CASSLFQKETQYF.

This clone was seen just once. The chain couples TRBV4-1 to TRBJ2-7; perhaps TRBD1 as D (5 bases). The CDR3 loop spans 17 amino acids. Germline assignment: CDR1 MGHRA and CDR2 YSYEKL. The V end was cut by 0 bases, the J end by 2 bases, with 17 bases between. The CDR3 sequence is CASSQDERAGKTYEQYF. The CDR3 region has the DNA TGCGCCAGCAGCCAAGATGAAAGAGCAGGGAAGACCTACGAGCAGTACTTC.

This clone turned up a few times. The chain is built from TRBV2 and TRBJ2-1, with 13 bases identical to TRBD2. The CDR3 is made up of 17 amino acids. V lost 1 base and J lost 7; bases outside the gene matches: 7. Germline CDR1 is SNHLY and CDR2 is FYNNEI. The DNA of the CDR3 is TGTGCCAGCAGTGAAGAGCGACTAGCGGGGGGTCGGAATGAGCAGTTCTTC. As protein: CASSEERLAGGRNEQFF.

V usage is TRBV19 and J usage is TRBJ1-1, with D unclear. Germline lookup yields CDR1 LNHDA and CDR2 SQIVND (reference sequence). Trimming left V 0 bases short and J 4 bases short, with 12 bases between. The CDR3 has 15 amino acids. CDR3 sequence: CASSIDAAAFTEAFF. Here the CDR3 DNA reads TGTGCCAGTAGTATAGATGCCGCGGCATTCACTGAAGCTTTCTTT.